What follows are 21 T cell receptor beta chains derived from one specimen sequenced in a study of blood T cell repertoires in COVID-19. The method was immunoSEQ multiplex PCR; TCRdb's version includes in-frame clones alone and lacks a portion of them. The sample records a few hundred thousand clones, roughly 85% being singletons. Source material: peripheral blood. Every receptor here comes from a woman in her 70s with acute or convalescent COVID-19.

This chain joins TRBV2 and TRBJ1-2, with a tentative D call TRBD1 (6 bases). The germline V and J ends were trimmed by 3 bases and 6 bases, with 14 bases remaining between them. CDR1 is SNHLY, CDR2 FYNNEI, per germline. This CDR3 contains 14 residues. CDR3 nucleotide sequence: TGTGCCAGCAGTGAGCAGGGGAATATTAATGGCTACACCTTC. It translates to CASSEQGNINGYTF.

This clone was detected only once. The chain joins TRBV5-6 to TRBJ2-1, with D possibly being TRBD2 (6 bases). Germline V gene sequence: CDR1 SGHDT, CDR2 YYEEEE. The length of the CDR3 is 17 residues. With 7 bases removed from V and 0 bases from J, the gap between germline ends came to 20 bases. CDR3 sequence reads: CASASLRGKGSYNEQFF. The CDR3 nucleotides are TGTGCCAGCGCAAGTCTACGGGGGAAGGGCTCCTACAATGAGCAGTTCTTC.

This clone was counted a single time. The gene calls are TRBV19 and TRBJ1-1; 7 positions agree with TRBD1. The CDR3 contains 16 residues. The germline V gene has CDR1 LNHDA and CDR2 SQIVND (reference sequence). V lost 3 bases to trimming and J lost 0 bases; unmatched junction nucleotides: 7. CDR3 region: CASSIDSQGVNTEAFF. In nucleotides, the CDR3 is TGTGCCAGTAGTATCGACAGTCAGGGGGTGAACACTGAAGCTTTCTTT.

This clone was seen a few times. The chain carries TRBV5-6 and TRBJ1-1; no firm D call. This CDR3 spans 14 amino acids. Germline CDR1 is SGHDT and CDR2 is YYEEEE. V was clipped by 0 bases and J by 3 bases, with 9 bases between them. CDR3 sequence: CASSLVASDTEAFF. DNA of the CDR3: TGTGCCAGCAGCTTGGTGGCCTCAGACACTGAAGCTTTCTTT.

This clone turned up a few times. The chain is built from TRBV27 and TRBJ2-3, with 10 positions matching TRBD2. CDR1 and CDR2 from the germline V gene are MNHEY and SMNVEV (reference sequence). The CDR3 loop spans 15 amino acids. V was clipped by 9 bases and J by 7 bases; unmatched bases: 13. The CDR3 sequence: CASTKTSGGAYTQYF. Written as DNA, the CDR3 is TGTGCCAGTACTAAGACCAGCGGGGGGGCCTATACGCAGTATTTT.

This chain links TRBV2 with TRBJ2-5; TRBD1 might be the D (5 bases). Germline V gene data show CDR1 as SNHLY and CDR2 as FYNNEI. This CDR3 comprises 14 residues. Trimming shortened V by 3 bases and J by 7 bases, and 15 bases separated the two germline ends. The CDR3 DNA reads as TGTGCCAGCAGTGAGCTTACAGGTCCGGGGACCCAGTACTTC. It encodes CASSELTGPGTQYF.

This clone was found once. The V and J genes are TRBV5-4 and TRBJ1-2; possible D gene TRBD1, 6 bases. The CDR3 extends over 15 amino acids. Germline V gene data show CDR1 as SGHNT and CDR2 as YYREEE (reference sequence). With 0 bases removed from V and 7 bases from J, the gap between germline ends came to 16 bases. The CDR3 here is CASSLEWGGAGGYTF. The DNA of the CDR3 is TGTGCCAGCAGCTTGGAATGGGGGGGCGCGGGTGGCTACACCTTC.

This chain joins TRBV2 and TRBJ1-6; D is unresolved. Germline CDR1 and CDR2: SNHLY and FYNNEI. There are 14 residues in the CDR3. V dropped 5 bases and J dropped 11 bases, with 16 bases sitting between them. CDR3 region: CASSPNSLGAPLHF. CDR3 nucleotides: TGTGCCAGCAGTCCCAACTCGCTCGGGGCACCCCTCCACTTT.

The chain couples TRBV4-2 to TRBJ1-3, with D possibly TRBD1 on 5 matching bases. This CDR3 has 13 residues. The V gene lost 4 bases and the J gene lost 4 bases, with 8 bases spanning the gap. CDR1 and CDR2 from the germline V gene are LGHNA and YNFKEQ. CDR3: CASSRDSGNTIYF. The DNA of the CDR3 is TGTGCCAGCAGCCGCGACAGCGGAAACACCATATATTTT.

The V gene is TRBV5-4, the J gene TRBJ2-7, with D uncertain. This CDR3 is built from 12 residues. V lost 3 bases, J lost 3 bases, and 7 bases lay in between. Germline values: CDR1 SGHNT, CDR2 YYREEE (reference sequence). CDR3 bases: TGTGCCAGCAGCTCCCCGGGCTACGAGCAGTACTTC. Protein product: CASSSPGYEQYF. Supplemented by reference TRBV5-4 and TRBJ2-7, the full variable domain reads ETGVTQSPTHLIKTRGQQVTLRCSSQSGHNTVSWYQQALGQGPQFIFQYYREEENGRGNFPPRFSGLQFPNYSSELNVNALELDDSALYLCASSSPGYEQYFGPGTRLTVT.

DNA of the CDR3: TGTGCCAGCAGCCCTGACAGGGTTTTCCAGGGCTACACCTTC. Protein sequence: CASSPDRVFQGYTF. The chain has TRBV9 and TRBJ1-2; 7 bases are shared with TRBD1. The CDR3 covers 14 residues. J lost 8 bases, V lost 4 bases, and 11 bases had no gene match. CDR1 is SGDLS and CDR2 is YYNGEE in the germline V gene.

The chain joins TRBV7-2 to TRBJ1-1; D is perhaps TRBD1 (5 bases). Trimming cost V 6 bases and J 1 base, with 21 bases left between them. The CDR3 runs to 17 residues. Germline CDR1 is SGHTA and CDR2 is FQGNSA. CDR3 residues: CASSPVPGGGRNTEAFF. The DNA for the CDR3 is TGTGCCAGCAGTCCCGTCCCGGGGGGAGGGAGGAACACTGAAGCTTTCTTT.

The chain has TRBV5-8 and TRBJ1-2, with 9 bases fitting TRBD1. The germline gives CDR1 SGHTS, CDR2 YDEGEE. There are 14 residues in the CDR3. J lost 6 bases, V lost 0 bases, and 3 bases had no gene match. DNA for the CDR3: TGTGCCAGCAGCTTGGCCGGACAGGGGCATGGCTACACCTTC. Translating it yields CASSLAGQGHGYTF. Full variable domain (rest looked up from reference TRBV5-8 and TRBJ1-2): EAGVTQSPTHLIKTRGQQATLRCSPISGHTSVYWYQQALGLGLQFLLWYDEGEERNRGNFPPRFSGRQFPNYSSELNVNALELEDSALYLCASSLAGQGHGYTFGSGTRLTVV.

This rearrangement joins TRBV3-1 (or the pseudogene TRBV3-2) to TRBJ2-5, with TRBD2 matching 8 bases. J lost 2 bases, V lost 4 bases, and 18 bases had no gene match. This CDR3 spans 19 amino acids. Germline values: CDR1 LGHDT, CDR2 YNNKEL (reference sequence). The CDR3 DNA sequence: TGTGCCAGCAGCCGAAGATGGGGAAAAAGCGGGGGACCTCAAGAGACCCAGTACTTC. Translating gives CASSRRWGKSGGPQETQYF.

The chain is built from TRBV6-5 and TRBJ2-5; 7 positions agree with TRBD2. V shed 6 bases, J shed 4 bases, and the junction held 5 bases outside the gene matches. CDR1 and CDR2 (germline): MNHEY, SVGAGI. The length of the CDR3 is 13 residues. The CDR3: CASRTGGRETQYF. The DNA of the CDR3 is TGTGCCAGCAGGACGGGGGGTCGAGAGACCCAGTACTTC.

J is TRBJ1-2 and V is TRBV6-5, with 9 nucleotides matching TRBD1. This CDR3 has 13 amino acids. Germline V lookup: CDR1 MNHEY, CDR2 SVGAGI. V was clipped by 6 bases and J by 3 bases; unmatched bases: 2. DNA for the CDR3: TGTGCCAGCAGCAGGGACAGGGACTATGGCTACACCTTC. Residues: CASSRDRDYGYTF.

This clone was counted a single time. The chain uses TRBV6-5 and TRBJ1-1; unclear D gene. This CDR3 is built from 13 residues. Germline V CDR1 and CDR2: MNHEY, SVGAGI. V lost 0 bases and J lost 8, with 10 bases in between. The CDR3, as DNA: TGTGCCAGCAGTTACTCGACTCAGTTGGAAGCTTTCTTT. Protein product: CASSYSTQLEAFF.

The V and J genes are TRBV5-8 and TRBJ2-1; 8 nucleotides agree with TRBD1. This CDR3 is built from 14 residues. Germline values: CDR1 SGHTS, CDR2 YDEGEE. V was clipped by 4 bases and J by 7 bases; unmatched bases: 7. CDR3 loop: CASSTGGMLNEQFF. The CDR3 DNA reads TGTGCCAGCAGCACAGGGGGTATGTTGAATGAGCAGTTCTTC.

This sequence joins TRBV6-1 and TRBJ2-6; D is ambiguous. This CDR3 contains 16 residues. Trimming took off 4 bases at V and 2 bases at J, with 12 bases between the two ends. Germline lookup yields CDR1 MNHNS and CDR2 SASEGT. CDR3 sequence reads: CASSALFRAGANVLTF. DNA for the CDR3: TGTGCCAGCAGTGCCCTTTTTCGGGCTGGGGCCAACGTCCTGACTTTC.

The gene calls are TRBV3-1 (or the pseudogene TRBV3-2) and TRBJ1-1; 8 positions match TRBD1. This CDR3 is 14 amino acids long. V trimming: 2 bases; J trimming: 3 bases; junction bases outside the gene matches: 2. Germline lookup yields CDR1 LGHDT and CDR2 YNNKEL (reference sequence). CDR3 nucleotide sequence: TGTGCCAGCAGCCAATCCAGGGGGCACACTGAAGCTTTCTTT. Protein product: CASSQSRGHTEAFF.

Points on this clone: Within the sample, other DNA sequences also encode this same CDR3. V is TRBV5-1 and J is TRBJ1-3; D remains ambiguous. In germline, CDR1 is SGHRS, CDR2 YFSETQ. This CDR3 is built from 14 residues. V dropped 3 bases and J dropped 0 bases, with 7 bases sitting between them. CDR3 nucleotides: TGCGCCAGCAGCTCGGGAGGCTCTGGAAACACCATATATTTT. It specifies CASSSGGSGNTIYF.